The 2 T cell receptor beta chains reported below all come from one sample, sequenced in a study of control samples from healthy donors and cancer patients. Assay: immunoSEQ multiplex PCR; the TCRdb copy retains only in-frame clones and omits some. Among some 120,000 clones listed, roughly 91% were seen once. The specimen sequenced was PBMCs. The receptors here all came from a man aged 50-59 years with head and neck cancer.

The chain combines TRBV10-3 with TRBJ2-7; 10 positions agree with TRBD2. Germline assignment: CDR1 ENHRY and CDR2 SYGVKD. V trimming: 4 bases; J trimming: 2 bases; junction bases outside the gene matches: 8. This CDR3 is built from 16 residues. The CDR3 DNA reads TGTGCCATCAGTGGGCTAGCGGGGGCCCGGGCCTACGAGCAGTACTTC. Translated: CAISGLAGARAYEQYF.

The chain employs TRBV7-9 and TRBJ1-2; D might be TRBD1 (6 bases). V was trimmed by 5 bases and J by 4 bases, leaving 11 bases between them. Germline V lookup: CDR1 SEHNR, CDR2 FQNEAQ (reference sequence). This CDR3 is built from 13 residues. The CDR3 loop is CASSEQGTYGYTF. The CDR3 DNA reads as TGTGCCAGCAGCGAACAGGGTACCTATGGCTACACCTTC. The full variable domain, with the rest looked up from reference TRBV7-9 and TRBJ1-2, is DTGVSQNPRHKITKRGQNVTFRCDPISEHNRLYWYRQTLGQGPEFLTYFQNEAQLEKSRLLSDRFSAERPKGSFSTLEIQRTEQGDSAMYLCASSEQGTYGYTFGSGTRLTVV.